Listed here are 27 T cell receptor beta chains from one sample, sequenced in a study of CD8+ T cells in alopecia areata. The pooled cutaneous lymph node cells were sorted using several markers (CD4, CD8alpha, NKG2D, NKG2ACE and others). cDNA serving as the sequencing template came from extracted, reverse transcribed RNA. TCRdb's copy holds only in-frame clones and misses some; the assay was immunoSEQ multiplex PCR. The profile covers 200,000 to 300,000 clones, none occurring a single time. Sequencing was carried out using CD4+ T cells sorted from a lymph node. Receptors were obtained from a C3H/HeJ mouse with alopecia areata. Mouse MHC haplotype: H2-k.

Note on this clone: Germline and genes here are mouse. The read gets to within 4 residues of the CDR3 end, and the germline J gene fills in the rest. The V call is TRBV19, the J call TRBJ2-5, with 7 nucleotides matching TRBD1. Germline V lookup: CDR1 FNHDT, CDR2 SITEND (reference sequence). This CDR3 comprises 13 residues. The sequenced part of the CDR3 DNA is TGTGCCAGCCAACCCCGGGACAGAGAC. Its translation: CASQPRDRD. The entire CDR3 is CASQPRDRDTQYF.

This clone was seen a handful of times. Gene names follow the mouse nomenclature. The read terminates 4 residues before the CDR3 end, so the remaining end is supplied by the germline J gene. The chain joins TRBV13-2 to TRBJ2-1; 9 bases are a match to TRBD2. Germline V gene data show CDR1 as NNHNN and CDR2 as SYGAGS (reference sequence). With V trimmed by 3 bases and J by 3 bases, 4 bases remained unmatched. The CDR3 loop spans 15 amino acids. CDR3 DNA (partial): TGTGCCAGCGGTGCCCTACTGGGGGGCTATGCT. It specifies CASGALLGGYA. The whole CDR3 protein is CASGALLGGYAEQFF.

This clone was observed many times. Mouse gene names and germline throughout. The CDR3 end falls 4 residues outside the read, so it is completed with the germline J gene. The rearrangement uses TRBV14 and TRBJ2-2; the match to TRBD2 covers 9 bases. Germline V gene lookup returns CDR1 SGHDT and CDR2 FRDEAV. Unmatched junction bases numbered 4, after V lost 7 bases and J lost 0 bases. The CDR3 loop spans 15 amino acids. CDR3 bases read: TGTGCCAGCCGCCGGACTGGGGCAAACACCGGG. Its protein product is CASRRTGANTG. Given in full, the CDR3 is CASRRTGANTGQLYF. Complete variable domain (other parts from reference TRBV14 and TRBJ2-2): EAGVTQSPRYAVLQEGQAVSFWCDPISGHDTLYWYQQPRDQGPQLLVYFRDEAVIDNSQLPSDRFSAVRPKGTNSTLKIQSAKQGDTATYLCASRRTGANTGQLYFGEGSKLTVL.

About this clone: Gene names refer to mouse genes. The read terminates 4 residues ahead of where the CDR3 ends, so the germline J gene completes it. The rearrangement links TRBV19 to TRBJ2-1; 10 bases fit TRBD2. The length of the CDR3 is 16 residues. The V segment lost 4 bases and the J segment 1 base; nucleotides outside the gene matches: 5. Germline CDR1 and CDR2: FNHDT and SITEND (reference sequence). The CDR3 here is CASSPPGLGNYAEQFF. The sequenced CDR3 bases are TGTGCCAGCAGTCCGCCGGGACTGGGGAACTATGCT. Looking up the rest from reference TRBV19 and TRBJ2-1 gives the full variable domain: GGIITQTPKFLIGQEGQKLTLKCQQNFNHDTMYWYRQDSGKGLRLIYYSITENDLQKGDLSEGYDASREKKSSFSLTVTSAQKNEMAVFLCASSPPGLGNYAEQFFGPGTRLTVL.

Of note for this clone: All gene names here are mouse names. With the read ending 4 residues before the CDR3 end, the germline J gene is used to fill in that end. The genes are TRBV1 and TRBJ2-4, with 9 bases that match TRBD1. The germline V gene has CDR1 NSQYPW and CDR2 LRSPGD (reference sequence). The CDR3 is 14 residues long. CDR3 region: CTCSADGTGNTLYF. CDR3 bases read: TGCACCTGCAGTGCAGATGGGACAGGGAAC.

This clone came up a few times. The genes and germline here are from mouse. The read finishes 4 residues shy of the CDR3 end, and the germline J gene is used to complete it. V gene TRBV1 combines with J gene TRBJ2-5; 10 bases agree with TRBD1. The CDR3 has 18 amino acids. V was pared by 3 bases and J by 3 bases, with 12 bases of the junction left unmatched. CDR1 is NSQYPW, CDR2 LRSPGD, per germline (reference sequence). CDR3 region: CTCSAPGTGEEIQDTQYF. CDR3 DNA (partial): TGCACCTGCAGTGCGCCCGGGACAGGGGAGGAGATACAAGAC.

This clone came up a few times. Gene names denote mouse genes. Read data end 4 residues before the CDR3 end; the end is taken from the germline J gene. The genes are TRBV1 and TRBJ1-2; D uncertain. Germline V CDR1 and CDR2: NSQYPW, LRSPGD (reference sequence). This CDR3 region has 12 residues. Trimming stripped 5 bases from V and 2 bases from J, with 6 bases between. The sequenced part of the CDR3 DNA is TGCACCTGCAGTTCCAAGAACTCC. Residues: CTCSSKNS. The entire CDR3 is CTCSSKNSDYTF.

A word on this clone: Gene names are the mouse ones. CDR3 DNA (partial): TGTGCCAGCAGTTTGCAGAACTATGCT. Its translation is CASSLQNYA. The whole CDR3 reads CASSLQNYAEQFF. V and J are TRBV14 and TRBJ2-1, with D unclear. The read is 4 residues too short to cover the CDR3 end, so that end is filled in from the germline J gene. V gave up 2 bases and J gave up 1 base, with 4 bases separating them. Germline V gene data show CDR1 as SGHDT and CDR2 as FRDEAV. This CDR3 has 13 residues.

This clone has more than one count but fewer than ten. Mouse gene names apply. The read terminates 4 residues before the CDR3 end, so the remaining end is supplied by the germline J gene. V gene TRBV1 combines with J gene TRBJ2-2, with 12 bases matching TRBD2. This CDR3 spans 16 amino acids. Per the germline V gene, CDR1 is NSQYPW and CDR2 is LRSPGD (reference sequence). The V and J ends lost 0 bases and 6 bases, in that order; junction bases with no gene match: 2. Incomplete CDR3 DNA: TGCACCTGCAGTGCAGATTGGACTGGGGGGGCCGGG. The encoded protein is CTCSADWTGGAG. The whole CDR3 sequence reads CTCSADWTGGAGQLYF.

Only a few counts were recorded for this clone. Gene names and germline match the mouse. The read comes to an end 3 residues before the CDR3 does, leaving the germline J gene to fill in the end. The genes are TRBV13-2 and TRBJ1-6; TRBD1 is a possible D gene (6 bases). Being an ORF, TRBJ1-6 has a function that is uncertain. V lost 0 bases, J lost 9 bases, and 7 bases lay in between. The CDR3 consists of 13 residues. In germline, CDR1 is NNHNN, CDR2 SYGAGS (reference sequence). CDR3 DNA, as far as it was read: TGTGCCAGCGGTGATGCAGGGGTTTCGCCC. This codes for CASGDAGVSP. The whole CDR3 region reads CASGDAGVSPLYF.

On this clone itself: Gene names refer to mouse genes. The read stops 4 residues short of the end of the CDR3; the missing end is completed from the germline J gene. The identical CDR3 is also encoded by other nucleotide sequences in the sample. The rearrangement links TRBV19 to TRBJ2-5; 7 bases map to TRBD1. V shed 5 bases and J 3 bases; nucleotides not matched to a gene: 3. CDR1 is FNHDT, CDR2 SITEND, per germline (reference sequence). The CDR3 length is 13 residues. The CDR3 loop reads CASSPGQQDTQYF. The CDR3 DNA, read in part, is TGTGCCAGCAGCCCGGGACAGCAAGAC. Full variable domain (remainder filled in from reference TRBV19 and TRBJ2-5): GGIITQTPKFLIGQEGQKLTLKCQQNFNHDTMYWYRQDSGKGLRLIYYSITENDLQKGDLSEGYDASREKKSSFSLTVTSAQKNEMAVFLCASSPGQQDTQYFGPGTRLLVL.

This clone has at least ten counts. The gene symbols are mouse symbols. The read ends 3 residues before the CDR3 terminus; that terminus is restored from the germline J gene. The sample holds other DNA sequences that translate to the same CDR3. The chain is built from TRBV1 and TRBJ1-6; tentatively, D is TRBD1 (5 bases). TRBJ1-6 is an ORF, with its function uncertain. This CDR3 has 15 amino acids. V lost 1 base, J lost 2 bases, and 6 bases lay in between. The germline gives CDR1 NSQYPW, CDR2 LRSPGD (reference sequence). The sequenced CDR3 bases are TGCACCTGCAGTGCAGGGACAACCTATAATTCGCCC. It specifies CTCSAGTTYNSP. The entire CDR3 protein reads CTCSAGTTYNSPLYF.

This clone has a handful of counts. The genes and germline here are from mouse. The read finishes 4 residues shy of the CDR3 end, and the germline J gene is used to complete it. The chain uses TRBV13-1 and TRBJ2-3; D perhaps matches TRBD2 (6 bases). The CDR3 sequence is 15 residues long. Germline lookup yields CDR1 NSHNY and CDR2 SYGAGN. V lost 7 bases and J 0 bases, leaving 15 bases between the germline ends. Partial CDR3 DNA: TGTGCCAGCGCGCGCCTGGGGTCTAGTGCAGAA. It yields the protein CASARLGSSAE. The whole CDR3 protein is CASARLGSSAETLYF.

This clone was counted at least ten times. Gene labels here are mouse ones. Read sequence stops 4 residues before the CDR3 end, and the germline J gene provides the missing end. V gene TRBV13-1 combines with J gene TRBJ2-1; D gene ambiguous. V gave up 0 bases and J gave up 3 bases, with 4 bases separating them. CDR1 NSHNY and CDR2 SYGAGN come from the germline V gene. The CDR3 sequence is 13 residues long. The sequenced part of the CDR3 DNA is TGTGCCAGCAGTGATGCCAGCTATGCT. This translates into CASSDASYA. The entire CDR3 sequence reads CASSDASYAEQFF.

This clone showed up many times. Gene names and germline refer to mouse. Different DNA sequences within this sample yield the same CDR3. The CDR3 DNA, read in part, is TGTGCCAGCAGTCTCAACACCGGG. Translation gives CASSLNTG. The whole CDR3 sequence reads CASSLNTGQLYF. The chain links TRBV19 to TRBJ2-2; D remains unclear. The CDR3 extends 4 residues past the end of the read, so its final part is completed from the germline J gene. Deletions cut 4 bases from V and 2 bases from J, with 3 bases between. CDR3 length: 12 amino acids. Germline V CDR1 and CDR2: FNHDT, SITEND (reference sequence).

With regard to this clone: Gene names are the mouse ones. The read falls 3 residues short of the CDR3 end, and the missing part is taken from the germline J gene. The chain joins TRBV19 to TRBJ1-6; 10 bases are shared with TRBD1. TRBJ1-6 has ORF status, its function being uncertain. The junction had 1 base not matched to a gene; V was cut back by 4 bases and J by 3 bases. Germline lookup yields CDR1 FNHDT and CDR2 SITEND (reference sequence). The CDR3 runs to 15 residues. The sequenced CDR3 bases are TGTGCCAGCAGTGGGGACAGGGGCTATAATTCGCCC. Its protein is CASSGDRGYNSP. The whole CDR3 sequence is CASSGDRGYNSPLYF.

A note on this clone: Gene names and germline match the mouse. Sequencing ends 3 residues short of the CDR3 end; the germline J gene provides the rest. The rearrangement links TRBV5 to TRBJ1-6; D not resolved. TRBJ1-6 has ORF status, its function being uncertain. The V end was cut by 1 base, the J end by 6 bases, with 1 base between. The CDR3 loop spans 12 amino acids. Germline assignment: CDR1 LGHNA and CDR2 YNLKQL (reference sequence). The CDR3 sequence is CASSQVNSPLYF. The covered CDR3 bases are TGTGCCAGCAGCCAAGTTAATTCGCCC.

This clone was detected only a few times. Gene labels here are mouse ones. The read terminates 4 residues before the CDR3 end, so the remaining end is supplied by the germline J gene. The sample holds other DNA sequences that translate to the same CDR3. The chain employs TRBV19 and TRBJ2-5; TRBD1 matches at 8 bases. Germline-derived CDR1 and CDR2 are FNHDT and SITEND (reference sequence). The CDR3 is 14 amino acids. Losses at the gene ends were 5 bases for V and 2 bases for J; bases not matched to a gene: 4. CDR3 amino acids: CASRDRGGQDTQYF. Partial CDR3 DNA: TGTGCCAGCAGAGACAGGGGTGGCCAAGAC.

This clone was observed a handful of times. The genes and germline here are from mouse. The read comes to an end 4 residues before the CDR3 does, leaving the germline J gene to fill in the end. The chain joins TRBV19 to TRBJ2-3; TRBD2 aligns across 7 bases. V lost 5 bases, J lost 1 base, and 10 bases stayed unmatched. Per germline, CDR1 FNHDT and CDR2 SITEND (reference sequence). The CDR3 consists of 16 residues. Partial CDR3 DNA: TGTGCCAGCAGGATCCCCTCTGGGGGTGGTGCAGAA. This encodes CASRIPSGGGAE. The whole CDR3 reads CASRIPSGGGAETLYF.

This clone was counted a few times. Mouse germline and gene names are used. The read ends 4 residues early relative to the CDR3; the germline J gene fills the gap. V usage is TRBV19 and J usage is TRBJ2-1, with D possibly matching TRBD2 (7 bases). The CDR3 sequence is 14 residues long. The V end was cut by 4 bases, the J end by 3 bases, with 11 bases between. The germline gives CDR1 FNHDT, CDR2 SITEND (reference sequence). Incomplete CDR3 DNA: TGTGCCAGCAGTGAAGGGGGGCCCTATGCT. This encodes CASSEGGPYA. Given in full, the CDR3 is CASSEGGPYAEQFF. The complete variable domain, with remaining parts taken from reference TRBV19 and TRBJ2-1, reads GGIITQTPKFLIGQEGQKLTLKCQQNFNHDTMYWYRQDSGKGLRLIYYSITENDLQKGDLSEGYDASREKKSSFSLTVTSAQKNEMAVFLCASSEGGPYAEQFFGPGTRLTVL.

On this clone: The gene names given are mouse names. The read terminates 4 residues before the CDR3 end, so the remaining end is supplied by the germline J gene. The gene calls are TRBV3 and TRBJ2-1; D possibly corresponds to TRBD2 (7 bases). Looked up from germline, CDR1 is SNHLY and CDR2 is FYNGKV (reference sequence). V was shortened by 1 base and J by 0 bases, with 7 bases between the two germline ends. The CDR3 is made up of 15 amino acids. CDR3 DNA, as far as it was read: TGTGCCAGCAGCTTAGGGGGGGCTAACTATGCT. Its translation: CASSLGGANYA. The whole CDR3 region reads CASSLGGANYAEQFF.

Details on this clone: Gene names follow the mouse nomenclature. Coverage ceases 4 residues before the CDR3 finishes, and the germline J gene fills in the end. This sequence joins TRBV13-1 and TRBJ1-1; 7 bases line up with TRBD1. The V and J ends lost 2 bases and 1 base, in that order; junction bases with no gene match: 2. The length of the CDR3 is 14 residues. The V gene's germline CDR1 is NSHNY and CDR2 SYGAGN. CDR3 region: CASSEQGVNTEVFF. The sequenced part of the CDR3 DNA is TGTGCCAGCAGTGAGCAGGGGGTAAACACA.

Of note for this clone: All gene names here are mouse names. The read ends 4 residues shy of where the CDR3 ends; the end is completed using the germline J gene. V gene TRBV13-1 combines with J gene TRBJ1-2; 10 nucleotides agree with TRBD1. The CDR3 is 15 amino acids. Germline loops: CDR1 NSHNY, CDR2 SYGAGN. The CDR3 reads CASSAPGQGKSDYTF. The sequenced part of the CDR3 DNA is TGTGCCAGCAGTGCCCCGGGACAGGGGAAATCC.

A note on this clone: The gene names given are mouse names. This sample also contains other DNA sequences that code for the same CDR3. The CDR3 sequence is CTCSADRGTANSDYTF. CDR3 DNA (partial): TGCACCTGCAGTGCAGATCGCGGGACAGCAAACTCC. This chain connects TRBV1 to TRBJ1-2; TRBD1 matches 7 bases. The sequenced fragment ends 4 residues before the CDR3 boundary, so the rest is inferred from the germline J gene. The junction had 4 bases not matched to a gene; V was cut back by 0 bases and J by 0 bases. CDR1 is NSQYPW, CDR2 LRSPGD, per germline (reference sequence). This CDR3 contains 16 residues.

This clone was found a few times. Gene names and germline match the mouse. The read ends 4 residues shy of where the CDR3 ends; the end is completed using the germline J gene. The chain links TRBV14 to TRBJ2-3; 12 nucleotides match TRBD2. CDR1 is SGHDT, CDR2 FRDEAV, per germline. Trimming took 4 bases from V and 3 from J; bases not matched to a gene: 9. The CDR3 has 17 residues. The DNA read from the CDR3 is TGTGCCAGCAGTCCTATGGGACTGGGGGGTCGAGCAGAA. This sequence encodes CASSPMGLGGRAE. The complete CDR3 reads CASSPMGLGGRAETLYF.

Only a few counts were recorded for this clone. Each gene name is a mouse one. The read is 4 residues too short to cover the CDR3 end, so that end is filled in from the germline J gene. The chain employs TRBV31 and TRBJ2-1, with 9 bases that match TRBD2. Germline values: CDR1 GKSSPN, CDR2 SITVG. V dropped 5 bases and J dropped 5; count of bases not matched to a gene: 4. The CDR3 contains 13 residues. The sequenced CDR3 bases are TGTGCCTGGGCTGGGGGGGTGAATGCT. Protein product: CAWAGGVNA. Given in full, the CDR3 is CAWAGGVNAEQFF.

In this sample, this clone turned up a few times. Gene names and germline refer to mouse. The read terminates 3 residues before the CDR3 end, so the remaining end is supplied by the germline J gene. This chain links TRBV5 with TRBJ1-6, with TRBD1 matching 8 bases. TRBJ1-6 belongs to the ORF category, with a function that is uncertain. The germline V gene encodes CDR1 LGHNA and CDR2 YNLKQL (reference sequence). This CDR3 comprises 15 residues. V shed 4 bases and J 7 bases; nucleotides not matched to a gene: 6. CDR3 DNA (partial): TGTGCCAGCAGCCTCTCGACAGGGGTCAATTCGCCC. Amino acid sequence: CASSLSTGVNSP. The whole CDR3 protein reads CASSLSTGVNSPLYF.